This T cell receptor beta chain was recovered during a study of human T cells and chemical hapten exposure. For the study at large: The study lasted around 5 months, and patients were dosed weekly with diphenylcyclopropenone on the scalp throughout. General study findings and limits: Large CDR3 similarity clusters arose significantly more often from expanded TCRs than from controls.

Documented time point: patch test 1, 2 weeks after DPC sensitization. Treatment specified: therapeutic diphenylcyclopropenone sensitization with weekly scalp DPC. The table lists this clonotype with a few counts. What it binds is not known. Its ends do not fully match the called genes, so a read error is possible. TCRdb re-called the RACE reads with MiXCR, one entry per CDR3 protein. The sample includes under 200,000 distinct CDR3 sequences, approximately 15% seen only once; the top ten take 1.7%. The CDR3 runs to 13 residues. CDR1 and CDR2 (germline): SGHTA, FQGNSA. The clonotype was recovered from a woman in her thirties with alopecia areata. Some clones in this sample may be carry-over from other donors' samples. This chain links TRBV7-2 with TRBJ2-4; 10 bases agree with TRBD1. The sequencing used whole blood, collected in connection with sensitization to the hapten diphenylcyclopropenone (DPC). CDR3 nucleotide sequence: TGTGCCAGCTGCTTGGACAGGGGGAACATTCAGTACTTC. It encodes CASCLDRGNIQYF.